What follows are 27 T cell receptor beta chains derived from one specimen sequenced in a study of cytomegalovirus exposure and HLA in healthy donors. The PCR used 60 Vbeta and 13 Jbeta primers. Sequencing used immunoSEQ multiplex PCR; TCRdb keeps in-frame clones, though not all of them. The sample includes around 120,000 clones, roughly 80% seen only once; the top ten take about 32%. Sequencing was performed on PBMCs. Receptors originate from a man aged 55-75 years in good health and CMV-seropositive.

The genes are TRBV4-1 and TRBJ2-3; 12 nucleotides line up with TRBD2. Trimming took 6 bases from V and 4 from J; bases not matched to a gene: 5. Germline assignment: CDR1 MGHRA and CDR2 YSYEKL. The CDR3 loop spans 15 amino acids. The CDR3 loop is CASSLAGGPSDTQYF. DNA for the CDR3: TGCGCCAGCAGTCTAGCGGGGGGGCCCTCAGATACGCAGTATTTT.

This clone was counted only a few times. In nucleotides, the CDR3 is TGTGCCAGCAGTCCGACAGGGGAGTCCGGGGAGCTGTTTTTT. Its protein is CASSPTGESGELFF. The rearrangement links TRBV6-1 to TRBJ2-2, with 8 nucleotides matching TRBD1. The germline V gene has CDR1 MNHNS and CDR2 SASEGT. V shed 5 bases, J shed 6 bases, and the junction held 5 bases outside the gene matches. This CDR3 contains 14 residues.

In its sample, this clone was seen a few times. The CDR3 coding sequence is TGTGCCAGCAGCTTGCAGGCGCCGACCTACAATGAGCAGTTCTTC. As protein: CASSLQAPTYNEQFF. The chain carries TRBV5-5 and TRBJ2-1; D unresolved. The germline V gene has CDR1 SGHKS and CDR2 YYEKEE (reference sequence). This CDR3 region has 15 residues. V shed 1 base and J shed 2 bases, with 10 bases lying between them.

The chain is built from TRBV5-1 and TRBJ2-3; 8 positions match TRBD2. Germline V gene lookup returns CDR1 SGHRS and CDR2 YFSETQ. The CDR3 loop spans 14 amino acids. V trimming: 2 bases; J trimming: 4 bases; junction bases outside the gene matches: 3. The DNA for the CDR3 is TGCGCCAGCAGCTTAACAGCGGGAGCAGATACGCAGTATTTT. This codes for CASSLTAGADTQYF.

The CDR3 DNA follows: TGCGCCAGCAGCCCGAGGGGAGGGAACACTGAAGCTTTCTTT. It encodes CASSPRGGNTEAFF. The gene calls are TRBV5-1 and TRBJ1-1, with a possible D match to TRBD1 (5 bases). Germline values: CDR1 SGHRS, CDR2 YFSETQ. The CDR3 loop spans 14 amino acids. Trimming cost V 4 bases and J 1 base, with 11 bases left between them.

The chain uses TRBV4-1 and TRBJ1-4; D might be TRBD1 (5 bases). The CDR3 runs to 15 residues. V lost 1 base and J lost 4, with 10 bases in between. Germline V CDR1 and CDR2: MGHRA, YSYEKL. The CDR3 loop is CASSQGWQGNEKLFF. CDR3 sequence (DNA): TGCGCCAGCAGCCAAGGTTGGCAGGGTAATGAAAAACTGTTTTTT.

CDR3 sequence: CASSLVGDSVAFF. In DNA, the CDR3 is TGTGCCAGCAGCTTAGTTGGGGACAGTGTGGCTTTCTTT. The chain has TRBV11-2 and TRBJ1-1; 7 nucleotides match TRBD1. This CDR3 has 13 residues. Germline CDR1 SGHAT, CDR2 FQNNGV. V was clipped by 1 base and J by 11 bases; unmatched bases: 7. Based on the CDR3 plus reference TRBV11-2 and TRBJ1-1, the full variable domain is EAGVAQSPRYKIIEKRQSVAFWCNPISGHATLYWYQQILGQGPKLLIQFQNNGVVDDSQLPKDRFSAERLKGVDSTLKIQPAKLEDSAVYLCASSLVGDSVAFFGQGTRLTVV.

The V call is TRBV10-3, the J call TRBJ2-3; D may be TRBD2 (7 bases). This CDR3 has 15 residues. Germline CDR1 is ENHRY and CDR2 is SYGVKD. V was shortened by 7 bases and J by 0 bases, with 14 bases between the two germline ends. CDR3 sequence: CAIKGGALSTDTQYF. The CDR3 DNA reads as TGTGCCATCAAAGGGGGGGCCCTAAGCACAGATACGCAGTATTTT.

The rearrangement joins TRBV2 to TRBJ2-5; TRBD1 might be the D (6 bases). There are 13 residues in the CDR3. Trimming took 3 bases from V and 2 from J, leaving 7 bases between them. CDR1 is SNHLY and CDR2 is FYNNEI in the germline V gene. CDR3 DNA sequence: TGTGCCAGCAGTGAGACAGGTCAAGAGACCCAGTACTTC. The encoded protein is CASSETGQETQYF.

The chain uses TRBV2 and TRBJ2-7; 15 bases agree with TRBD2. Germline V gene lookup returns CDR1 SNHLY and CDR2 FYNNEI. With 4 bases clipped from V and 3 bases from J, the junction kept 7 bases outside the gene matches. This CDR3 contains 17 residues. This CDR3 is CASSVSPGLAGGYEQYF. The CDR3 DNA follows: TGTGCCAGCAGTGTGTCGCCGGGACTAGCGGGAGGCTACGAGCAGTACTTC.

V is TRBV28 and J is TRBJ1-1, with a weak D call TRBD1 (5 bases). Trimming stripped 5 bases from V and 3 bases from J, with 19 bases between. From germline, CDR1 is MDHEN and CDR2 SYDVKM. The CDR3 extends over 16 amino acids. The CDR3 DNA reads as TGTGCCAGCAGTCTACAGGTTGGGGCGGGGGACACTGAAGCTTTCTTT. Protein product: CASSLQVGAGDTEAFF.

The chain is built from TRBV7-6 and TRBJ2-1; 12 bases map to TRBD1. Germline CDR1 SGHVS, CDR2 FNYEAQ. Trimming removed 1 base from V and 11 bases from J; junction bases left unmatched: 3. This CDR3 has 14 amino acids. In nucleotides, the CDR3 is TGTGCCAGCAGCTTAGGGGGACAGGGGGCTAAGCAGTTCTTC. Its protein product is CASSLGGQGAKQFF.

The chain is built from TRBV2 and TRBJ1-1, with D hard to call. V was shortened by 11 bases and J by 10 bases, with 14 bases between the two germline ends. Looked up from germline, CDR1 is SNHLY and CDR2 is FYNNEI. This CDR3 region has 10 residues. This chain's CDR3 is CASSPGLAFF. DNA of the CDR3: TGTGCCTCTTCCCCGGGGTTAGCTTTCTTT. The full variable domain, rest sourced from reference TRBV2 and TRBJ1-1, is EPEVTQTPSHQVTQMGQEVILRCVPISNHLYFYWYRQILGQKVEFLVSFYNNEISEKSEIFDDQFSVERPDGSNFTLKIRSTKLEDSAMYFCASSPGLAFFGQGTRLTVV.

This clone was seen only a few times. This sequence joins TRBV5-6 and TRBJ1-2; TRBD1 matches at 7 bases. The CDR3 runs 15 residues. Germline V gene sequence: CDR1 SGHDT, CDR2 YYEEEE. V shed 0 bases and J 0 bases; nucleotides not matched to a gene: 2. The CDR3 reads CASSLAGTANYGYTF. The CDR3 DNA follows: TGTGCCAGCAGCTTGGCTGGGACAGCTAACTATGGCTACACCTTC.

The rearrangement joins TRBV11-2 to TRBJ2-7; TRBD2 might be the D (7 bases). The CDR3 is 15 residues long. Germline CDR1 reads SGHAT; CDR2 reads FQNNGV. Trimming removed 5 bases from V and 6 bases from J, with 20 bases in between. Here the CDR3 DNA reads TGTGCCAGCAGCCCTTGGGAAAGGGGGGGCATCGAGCAGTACTTC. It translates to CASSPWERGGIEQYF.

This clone turned up a few times. The rearrangement links TRBV27 to TRBJ1-2; TRBD1 agrees at 8 bases. This CDR3 spans 13 amino acids. CDR1 is MNHEY and CDR2 is SMNVEV in the germline V gene (reference sequence). The V gene end was trimmed by 4 bases and the J gene end by 6 bases; junction bases not matched to a gene: 4. CDR3 protein: CASSSTGVDGYTF. In DNA form, the CDR3 reads TGTGCCAGCAGTTCGACAGGGGTTGATGGCTACACCTTC.

In this sample, this clone turned up once. The chain combines TRBV4-1 with TRBJ2-1; a weak D match, TRBD1 (5 bases). This CDR3 spans 15 amino acids. In germline, CDR1 is MGHRA, CDR2 YSYEKL. V was shortened by 2 bases and J by 7 bases, with 15 bases between the two germline ends. The CDR3 spells CASSQSPPGLNEQFF. In nucleotides, the CDR3 is TGCGCCAGCAGCCAATCGCCCCCAGGGCTAAATGAGCAGTTCTTC.

V gene TRBV29-1 combines with J gene TRBJ1-4, with D possibly matching TRBD1 (5 bases). Trimming pared 4 bases from V and 8 bases from J, leaving 17 bases between. Germline lookup yields CDR1 SQVTM and CDR2 ANQGSEA. The length of the CDR3 is 14 residues. CDR3 DNA sequence: TGCAGCGTTGCCGGGGGACCTGGTGGGGAAAAACTGTTTTTT. It codes for CSVAGGPGGEKLFF.

J is TRBJ1-1 and V is TRBV6-5; D is possibly TRBD1 (5 bases). This CDR3 is built from 14 residues. Germline CDR1 and CDR2: MNHEY and SVGAGI. Trimming removed 4 bases from V and 1 base from J, with 10 bases in between. The CDR3 reads CASSFAGGNTEAFF. For the CDR3, the DNA is TGTGCCAGCAGTTTTGCCGGGGGGAACACTGAAGCTTTCTTT.

This sequence joins TRBV25-1 and TRBJ2-7; 11 nucleotides match TRBD1. The CDR3 has 15 residues. The trim removed 2 bases at V and 4 bases at J, leaving 4 bases unmatched. Per germline, CDR1 MGHDK and CDR2 SYGVNS. CDR3 in amino acids: CASSEGQGARYEQYF. The CDR3 DNA follows: TGTGCCAGCAGTGAAGGACAGGGGGCTAGGTACGAGCAGTACTTC.

This clone was observed a handful of times. The chain employs TRBV7-2 and TRBJ2-7, with a tentative D call TRBD1 (8 bases). The V gene's germline CDR1 is SGHTA and CDR2 FQGNSA. With 5 bases removed from V and 2 bases from J, the gap between germline ends came to 16 bases. The CDR3 length is 15 residues. This CDR3 reads CASSADRGLTYEQYF. CDR3 nucleotide sequence: TGTGCCAGCAGCGCCGACAGGGGACTAACCTACGAGCAGTACTTC.

This clone was counted a single time. This chain uses TRBV4-1 with TRBJ1-4; 8 bases align to TRBD1. This CDR3 has 16 amino acids. Losses at the gene ends were 3 bases for V and 2 bases for J; bases not matched to a gene: 5. Germline values: CDR1 MGHRA, CDR2 YSYEKL. As DNA, the CDR3 is TGCGCCAGCAGCCAGGCGACAGGGGTCACTAATGAAAAACTGTTTTTT. Protein product: CASSQATGVTNEKLFF.

This sequence joins TRBV28 and TRBJ2-3; 12 positions agree with TRBD2. Trimming removed 2 bases from V and 4 bases from J; junction bases left unmatched: 4. Per the germline V gene, CDR1 is MDHEN and CDR2 is SYDVKM. The CDR3 is 16 amino acids. The CDR3 reads CASSLALAGGADTQYF. The CDR3 DNA sequence: TGTGCCAGCAGTTTAGCTCTAGCGGGAGGGGCAGATACGCAGTATTTT.

The chain employs TRBV9 and TRBJ1-1, with unresolved D. The CDR3 spans 13 residues. The V gene lost 0 bases and the J gene lost 7 bases, with 10 bases spanning the gap. Germline assignment: CDR1 SGDLS and CDR2 YYNGEE. DNA of the CDR3: TGTGCCAGCAGCGTAGATGGTACAGTTGAAGCTTTCTTT. It specifies CASSVDGTVEAFF.

The gene calls are TRBV19 and TRBJ1-5; the D gene is possibly TRBD1 (5 bases). The CDR3 runs 16 residues. CDR1 and CDR2 (germline): LNHDA, SQIVND (reference sequence). Trimming cost V 3 bases and J 0 bases, with 12 bases left between them. CDR3 sequence (DNA): TGTGCCAGTAGTATCTGGGGCAGAGGTAGCAATCAGCCCCAGCATTTT. Its translation: CASSIWGRGSNQPQHF. Full variable domain (rest looked up from reference TRBV19 and TRBJ1-5): DGGITQSPKYLFRKEGQNVTLSCEQNLNHDAMYWYRQDPGQGLRLIYYSQIVNDFQKGDIAEGYSVSREKKESFPLTVTSAQKNPTAFYLCASSIWGRGSNQPQHFGDGTRLSIL.

The chain carries TRBV15 and TRBJ2-7; D uncertain. V was pared by 1 base and J by 2 bases, with 12 bases between. Germline CDR1 is LNHNV and CDR2 is YYDKDF (reference sequence). The CDR3 runs 15 residues. In DNA, the CDR3 is TGTGCCACCAGCAGAGCTCGACACGGTACCTACGAGCAGTACTTC. Its translation: CATSRARHGTYEQYF.

The J gene is TRBJ2-5, the V gene TRBV5-1; 12 nucleotides match TRBD2. V gave up 4 bases and J gave up 5 bases; unmatched junction bases: 12. The CDR3 runs 17 residues. Germline V gene data show CDR1 as SGHRS and CDR2 as YFSETQ. For the CDR3, the DNA is TGCGCCAGCAGCCTCCCCGCTAGCGGGGGGGCCTTGGAGACCCAGTACTTC. It encodes CASSLPASGGALETQYF.